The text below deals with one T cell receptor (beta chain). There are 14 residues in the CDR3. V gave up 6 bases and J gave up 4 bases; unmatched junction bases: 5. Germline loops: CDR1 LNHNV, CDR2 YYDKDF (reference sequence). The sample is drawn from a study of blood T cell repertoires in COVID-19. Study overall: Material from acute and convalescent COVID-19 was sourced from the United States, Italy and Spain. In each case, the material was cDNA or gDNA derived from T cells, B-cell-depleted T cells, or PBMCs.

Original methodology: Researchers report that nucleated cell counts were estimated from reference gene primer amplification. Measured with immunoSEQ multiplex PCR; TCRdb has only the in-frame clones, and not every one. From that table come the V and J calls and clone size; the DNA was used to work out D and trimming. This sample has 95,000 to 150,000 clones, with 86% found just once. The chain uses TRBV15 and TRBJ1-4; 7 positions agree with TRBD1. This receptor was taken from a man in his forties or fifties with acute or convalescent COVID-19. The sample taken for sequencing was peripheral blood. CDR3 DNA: TGTGCCACCAGGAGGGGACAGATTAATGAAAAACTGTTTTTT. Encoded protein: CATRRGQINEKLFF.